The T cell receptor (beta chain) under discussion was sequenced for a study of cytomegalovirus exposure and HLA in healthy donors. Broader study findings: A later analysis linked a missense DCLRE1C variant to TCR beta V- and J-gene trimming. Per a later analysis, HLA-associated TCR beta chains showed more clonal expansion than other, equally common TCR beta chains.

Germline-derived CDR1 and CDR2 are LGHNA and YSLEER. Germline trimming cut 4 bases from V and 1 base from J; bases unmatched to any gene: 7. The CDR3 totals 15 residues. Comment on this clone: Its antigen is not identified.

Primers for the PCR totalled 60 Vbeta and 13 Jbeta. The assay was immunoSEQ multiplex PCR, and TCRdb's table has in-frame clones only and misses some. The data contain roughly 120,000 clones, 65% to 85% of them singletons. This chain links TRBV4-3 with TRBJ2-7; 7 nucleotides match TRBD1. Sequencing was carried out using PBMCs. The clonotype comes from a man aged 50-59 years in good health and CMV-seronegative. The CDR3 sequence is CASSPATGSSYEQYF. The DNA for the CDR3 is TGCGCCAGCAGCCCGGCGACAGGGAGTTCCTACGAGCAGTACTTC.